The rows below give T cell receptor beta chains drawn from one sample of a study of glioma-infiltrating T cells after dendritic cell vaccination. Clones were read by immunoSEQ multiplex PCR, and TCRdb kept only the in-frame ones, dropping some. The data hold around 96,000 clones, with 79% observed a single time. This specimen consisted of blood, obtained before dendritic cell vaccination. The receptors originated from a human donor with glioblastoma. Each CDR3 is given with its conserved first and last residue. The order of the fields is clone size, D gene, J gene, V gene, CDR3 protein, CDR3 DNA. D genes are given only for firm matches. The listing skips clone size in some rows; elsewhere it reads once, few, many or a size class.

abundance: few
d_gene: TRBD1
j_gene: TRBJ1-2
v_gene: TRBV19
CDR3aa: CASSEQGVGGYTF
CDR3nt: TGTGCCAGTAGTGAACAGGGGGTTGGAGGCTACACCTTC

abundance: -
d_gene: -
j_gene: TRBJ1-1
v_gene: TRBV9
CDR3aa: CASSVGFGGGHTEAFF
CDR3nt: TGTGCCAGCAGCGTAGGGTTTGGGGGGGGACACACTGAAGCTTTCTTT

abundance: -
d_gene: -
j_gene: TRBJ2-2
v_gene: TRBV10-3
CDR3aa: CAIKGGGTGELFF
CDR3nt: TGTGCCATCAAAGGCGGAGGGACCGGGGAGCTGTTTTTT

abundance: once
d_gene: TRBD1
j_gene: TRBJ1-5
v_gene: TRBV11-3
CDR3aa: CASSPLPQGDRDSQPQHF
CDR3nt: TGTGCCAGCAGCCCACTCCCTCAGGGGGATCGGGATAGTCAGCCCCAGCATTTT

abundance: -
d_gene: -
j_gene: TRBJ2-5
v_gene: TRBV23-1
CDR3aa: CASSQRGAGGQETQYF
CDR3nt: TGCGCCAGCAGTCAGAGGGGTGCCGGGGGCCAAGAGACCCAGTACTTC

abundance: once
d_gene: -
j_gene: TRBJ2-2
v_gene: TRBV6-5
CDR3aa: CASSYYGGANTGELFF
CDR3nt: TGTGCCAGCAGTTACTATGGGGGGGCCAACACCGGGGAGCTGTTTTTT

abundance: -
d_gene: -
j_gene: TRBJ2-7
v_gene: TRBV5-4
CDR3aa: CASSFGAGAGRYF
CDR3nt: -

abundance: -
d_gene: -
j_gene: TRBJ2-1
v_gene: TRBV27
CDR3aa: CASSTYNEQFF
CDR3nt: TGTGCCAGCAGCACCTACAATGAGCAGTTCTTC

abundance: -
d_gene: TRBD2
j_gene: TRBJ2-3
v_gene: TRBV30
CDR3aa: CAWSVGLAGSTDTQYF
CDR3nt: TGTGCCTGGAGTGTAGGACTAGCGGGGAGCACAGATACGCAGTATTTT

abundance: -
d_gene: -
j_gene: TRBJ1-5
v_gene: TRBV4-1
CDR3aa: CASSETGDPNQPQHF
CDR3nt: TGCGCCAGCAGCGAAACGGGGGACCCGAATCAGCCCCAGCATTTT

abundance: -
d_gene: -
j_gene: TRBJ1-3
v_gene: TRBV5-6
CDR3aa: CASSPWGGLGNTIYF
CDR3nt: TGTGCCAGCAGCCCCTGGGGGGGGCTGGGAAACACCATATATTTT

abundance: -
d_gene: -
j_gene: TRBJ1-2
v_gene: TRBV6-1
CDR3aa: CASLIQIGSHYGYTF
CDR3nt: TGTGCCAGCCTCATCCAGATTGGGAGCCACTATGGCTACACCTTC

abundance: few
d_gene: TRBD2
j_gene: TRBJ2-7
v_gene: TRBV4-2
CDR3aa: CASSQEAGTTLGEQYF
CDR3nt: TGTGCCAGCAGCCAAGAAGCCGGGACTACTCTCGGCGAGCAGTACTTC

abundance: -
d_gene: -
j_gene: TRBJ2-5
v_gene: TRBV7-3
CDR3aa: CASSAAPGFQETQYF
CDR3nt: TGTGCCAGCAGCGCCGCCCCGGGATTTCAAGAGACCCAGTACTTC

abundance: -
d_gene: TRBD2
j_gene: TRBJ2-2
v_gene: TRBV4-2
CDR3aa: CASSQDARGGARTGELFF
CDR3nt: TGTGCCAGCAGCCAAGACGCTCGCGGGGGGGCGCGGACCGGGGAGCTGTTTTTT

abundance: -
d_gene: -
j_gene: TRBJ1-6
v_gene: TRBV10-3
CDR3aa: CAASGAHNSPLHF
CDR3nt: TGTGCCGCCAGCGGGGCGCACAACTCACCCCTCCACTTT

abundance: -
d_gene: -
j_gene: TRBJ2-3
v_gene: TRBV5-6
CDR3aa: CASSLQGGTDTQYF
CDR3nt: TGTGCCAGCAGCTTACAGGGAGGCACAGATACGCAGTATTTT

abundance: -
d_gene: TRBD2
j_gene: TRBJ2-1
v_gene: TRBV11-3
CDR3aa: CASSLGGGGLSNNEQFF
CDR3nt: TGTGCCAGCAGCTTAGGGGGGGGAGGGCTTTCGAACAATGAGCAGTTCTTC

abundance: few
d_gene: -
j_gene: TRBJ2-1
v_gene: TRBV4-2
CDR3aa: CASSQDWAGVMGEQFF
CDR3nt: TGTGCCAGCAGCCAAGATTGGGCAGGGGTTATGGGTGAGCAGTTCTTC

abundance: once
d_gene: -
j_gene: TRBJ2-3
v_gene: TRBV5-1
CDR3aa: CASSLFVDTQYF
CDR3nt: TGCGCCAGCAGCTTGTTCGTTGATACGCAGTATTTT

abundance: -
d_gene: -
j_gene: TRBJ2-7
v_gene: TRBV5-1
CDR3aa: CASSLGGTGTYEQYF
CDR3nt: TGCGCCAGCAGCTTGGGCGGGACGGGAACCTACGAGCAGTACTTC

abundance: -
d_gene: -
j_gene: TRBJ1-2
v_gene: TRBV19
CDR3aa: CASSITMGGVHGYTF
CDR3nt: TGTGCCAGTAGTATAACGATGGGGGGAGTCCATGGCTACACCTTC

abundance: -
d_gene: -
j_gene: TRBJ1-2
v_gene: TRBV19
CDR3aa: CASSMTAKTNYGYTF
CDR3nt: TGTGCCAGTAGTATGACAGCGAAAACTAACTATGGCTACACCTTC